The 6 T cell receptor beta chains given below trace back to one sample, sequenced in a study of T cells in localized non-small cell lung cancer. Sequencing was performed with immunoSEQ multiplex PCR; in TCRdb, only in-frame clones are kept and a portion is missing. The data contain about 82,000 clones, over 70% of them singletons. Source: PBMCs, taken before any cancer treatment. The receptors here all came from a man aged 40 to 70 with stage II squamous cell lung carcinoma.

The J gene is TRBJ1-2, the V gene TRBV6-6; tentative D call: TRBD1 (5 bases). CDR1 and CDR2 (germline): MNHNY, SVGAGI (reference sequence). Trimming removed 0 bases at V and 4 bases at J, with 9 bases between. The CDR3 sequence is 14 residues long. The CDR3 DNA follows: TGTGCCAGCAGTTACTCGGGAGGGACCTATGGCTACACCTTC. Translated: CASSYSGGTYGYTF.

The rearrangement uses TRBV6-6 and TRBJ2-1; 10 bases match TRBD1. CDR1 and CDR2 from the germline V gene are MNHNY and SVGAGI (reference sequence). The V and J ends lost 6 bases and 6 bases, in that order; junction bases with no gene match: 8. The CDR3 extends over 15 amino acids. CDR3 amino acids: CASRTGTGAVNEQFF. CDR3 bases: TGTGCCAGCAGAACCGGGACAGGGGCCGTCAATGAGCAGTTCTTC.

V gene TRBV5-8 combines with J gene TRBJ2-1; D is ambiguous. CDR1 is SGHTS and CDR2 is YDEGEE in the germline V gene. CDR3 length equals 12 residues. The V end was cut by 7 bases, the J end by 4 bases, with 9 bases between. The CDR3 spells CASAAIYNEQFF. The CDR3 nucleotides read TGTGCCAGCGCGGCGATTTACAATGAGCAGTTCTTC.

CDR3 residues: CAIRNRDNYGYTF. DNA for the CDR3: TGTGCCATCAGGAACCGGGACAACTATGGCTACACCTTC. The chain joins TRBV10-3 to TRBJ1-2; tentative D call: TRBD1 (5 bases). The CDR3 is 13 amino acids. V gave up 6 bases and J gave up 2 bases, with 10 bases separating them. CDR1 and CDR2 (germline): ENHRY, SYGVKD.

This clone was recorded only once. This rearrangement joins TRBV29-1 to TRBJ2-7; no clear D. Trimming took 4 bases from V and 1 from J, leaving 11 bases between them. This CDR3 comprises 13 residues. Per germline, CDR1 SQVTM and CDR2 ANQGSEA. CDR3 protein: CSVGGGVSYEQYF. As DNA, the CDR3 is TGCAGCGTTGGGGGTGGGGTATCCTACGAGCAGTACTTC.

The rearrangement joins TRBV19 to TRBJ2-1; tentative D call: TRBD2 (5 bases). Germline CDR1 is LNHDA and CDR2 is SQIVND (reference sequence). V was trimmed by 3 bases and J by 7 bases, leaving 16 bases between them. The CDR3 is made up of 15 amino acids. The CDR3 region has the DNA TGTGCCAGTAGTATTGGGTCCGGGAAGGAGAATGAGCAGTTCTTC. This codes for CASSIGSGKENEQFF.